Sequencing of this TCR beta chain was carried out in a study of OX40 agonist ivuxolimab in advanced cancers. Study as a whole: Administration of intravenous ivuxolimab to patients occurred every 2 weeks at 0.01 to 10 mg/kg. Past anti-PD-1, anti-PD-L1 or anti-CTLA-4 therapy was accepted, and roughly 40% had received some. In three patients, partial responses were observed, one with hepatocellular carcinoma and two with cutaneous melanoma.

In its sample, this clone was seen a few times. The method was immunoSEQ multiplex PCR; TCRdb's version includes in-frame clones alone and lacks a portion of them. The sample has over 80,000 clones; over 75% are singletons. In germline, CDR1 is SNHLY, CDR2 FYNNEI. The CDR3 is 15 amino acids. Trimming shortened V by 2 bases and J by 1 base, and 10 bases separated the two germline ends. Blood draws occurred at baseline, cycle 4 day 1, and cycle 7 day 1. This TCR was recovered from an adult with an advanced solid tumor such as melanoma, head and neck, liver or kidney cancer. The J gene is TRBJ2-3, the V gene TRBV2, with D possibly TRBD2 on 6 matching bases. Sequenced here: CD4+ or CD8+ T cells sorted from blood, sampled in a trial of the OX40 agonist ivuxolimab. The CDR3 sequence is CASSEPAGGTDTQYF. In nucleotides, the CDR3 is TGTGCCAGCAGTGAACCAGCGGGCGGCACAGATACGCAGTATTTT.